This T cell receptor beta chain was profiled in a study of OX40 agonist ivuxolimab in advanced cancers. In the study overall: Therapy given before enrollment (anti-PD-1, anti-PD-L1 or anti-CTLA-4) was allowed, and 40% had some. Study-wide points: With doses of 0.1-3.0 mg/kg, partial responders showed among the lowest clonal expansion.

Here immunoSEQ multiplex PCR was the method, and the copy in TCRdb shows in-frame clones only, minus some. The data show roughly 62,000 clones, 80% to 90% seen once. A remark on this clone: Its antigen is still unknown.

The sample here was CD4+ or CD8+ T cells sorted from blood, taken in a trial of the OX40 agonist ivuxolimab. The clonotype originates from an adult with an advanced solid tumor such as melanoma, head and neck, liver or kidney cancer.

The CDR3 sequence: CASSQMHTDTQYF. The CDR3 bases are TGCGCCAGCAGCCAGATGCACACAGATACGCAGTATTTT. V and J are TRBV4-3 and TRBJ2-3; D is undetermined. There are 13 residues in the CDR3. V dropped 3 bases and J dropped 2 bases, with 6 bases sitting between them. Looked up from germline, CDR1 is LGHNA and CDR2 is YSLEER.